The rows below give T cell receptor beta chains drawn from one sample of a study of T cells in Graves' hyperthyroidism and ophthalmopathy. One entry per CDR3 protein, called by TCRdb with MiXCR from the multiplex PCR reads. Here the sample spans just under 750,000 distinct CDR3 sequences, around a third being singletons. The sequencing sample was made of blood. The receptors were gathered from a woman aged 40 to 49 with Graves' hyperthyroidism. The CDR3 runs from the conserved cysteine through the conserved F or W. D genes are given only for firm matches. Clone size appears in some rows only: once, few, many, or a class for an expanded clone.

.	TRBJ1-2	many	TRBV20-1	TGCAGTTCACCTAACTATGGCTACACCTTC	CSSPNYGYTF
TRBD2	TRBJ2-5	.	TRBV6-1	TGTGCCAGCAGTGAAGTCGGAGCGGGAGGCCAAGAGACCCAGTACTTC	CASSEVGAGGQETQYF
.	TRBJ1-5	many	TRBV7-2	TGTGCCAGCAGTCCGGGGGTTAGCAATCAGCCCCAGCATTTT	CASSPGVSNQPQHF
.	TRBJ1-4	once	TRBV10-3	TGTGCCATCAGCGCCCCCCTGGGCAGGGCCAGGTTAATAAGGGAAAAACTGTTTTTT	CAISAPLGRARLIREKLFF
.	TRBJ2-7	many	TRBV7-2	TGTGCCAGCAGCTTAGTGCAGGGCCACGAGCAGTACTTC	CASSLVQGHEQYF
.	TRBJ1-1	.	TRBV3-1	TGTGCCAGCAGCCAAGAGGGCTACGGCACTGAAGCTTTCTTT	CASSQEGYGTEAFF
.	TRBJ2-7	.	TRBV20-1	TGCAGTGCTAGAGAGGGACCATACTACGAGCAGTACTTC	CSAREGPYYEQYF
.	TRBJ1-2	.	TRBV7-2	TGTGCCAGCAGCTTGGACAGTCCTATCTACACCTTC	CASSLDSPIYTF
.	TRBJ2-2	.	TRBV15	TGTGCCACCAGCAGACAAAGGACAGGCGGGGCCGGGGAGCTGTTTTTT	CATSRQRTGGAGELFF
TRBD1	TRBJ1-2	.	TRBV6-5	TGTGCCAGCAGTGGGGGACAGGTGCCCGGAAACACCTTC	CASSGGQVPGNTF
TRBD2	TRBJ2-2	many	TRBV10-3	TGTGCCATCAACCGACTAGCTTCGAACACCGGGGAGCTGTTTTTT	CAINRLASNTGELFF
.	TRBJ1-2	few	TRBV14	TGTGCCAGCAGCCAAGGGATTCTTCGTCTCGGGGGGGACTATGGCTACACCTTC	CASSQGILRLGGDYGYTF
.	TRBJ2-7	many	TRBV4-1	TGCGCCAGCAGCCAAGACAGGGACTACGAGCAGTACTTC	CASSQDRDYEQYF
TRBD1	TRBJ1-6	.	TRBV20-1	TGCAGTGCTAGAGATAGGGGACAGTCCTCCCTCGGGTCACCCCTCCACTTT	CSARDRGQSSLGSPLHF
TRBD1	TRBJ1-2	.	TRBV14	TGTGCCAGCAGCCCCGAGGGACTAGCGGGACCTAGCACAGGGGCGGTTGGCTACACCTTC	CASSPEGLAGPSTGAVGYTF
.	TRBJ2-7	few	TRBV19	TGTGCCAGTAGTATAGATAGTCGCGCCTACGAGCAGTACTTC	CASSIDSRAYEQYF
TRBD2	TRBJ2-3	.	TRBV2	TGTGCCAGCAGTGAATACTCAGGACTAGGTCCTAGCACAGATACGCAGTATTTT	CASSEYSGLGPSTDTQYF
.	TRBJ1-1	many	TRBV19	TGTGCCAGTATGAGGGGGGTGAACACTGAAGCTTTCTTT	CASMRGVNTEAFF
.	TRBJ2-4	.	TRBV19	TGTGCCAGTAGTATAGGAGGGGCCAAAAACATTCAGTACTTC	CASSIGGAKNIQYF
TRBD1	TRBJ1-4	few	TRBV10-3	TGTGCCAGCCGAATAAAGGACAGGAGGACCGAAAAACTGTTTTTT	CASRIKDRRTEKLFF
TRBD1	TRBJ2-1	.	TRBV11-2	TGTGCCAGCAGCCCCCGGGACAGGGAAGGGGAGCAGTTCTTC	CASSPRDREGEQFF
.	TRBJ1-5	.	TRBV20-1	TGCAGTGCTAGAGATCCTCGGGGGGGGGGCAATCAGCCCCAGCATTTT	CSARDPRGGGNQPQHF
TRBD2	TRBJ2-2	many	TRBV10-3	TGTGCCATCAGCGATGGACTAGCGGGGACCGGGGAGCTGTTTTTT	CAISDGLAGTGELFF
.	TRBJ1-1	.	TRBV12-3/TRBV12-4	TGTGCCAGCAGATTCGGGGGGAGCACTGAAGCTTTCTTT	CASRFGGSTEAFF
.	TRBJ2-2	many	TRBV24-1	TGTGCCACCAGTGACCCTGGACGAACCCACACCGGGGAGCTGTTTTTT	CATSDPGRTHTGELFF
.	TRBJ1-3	many	TRBV5-1	TGCGCCAGCAGCTTACAGGAATCTGGAAACACCATATATTTT	CASSLQESGNTIYF
.	TRBJ1-5	.	TRBV4-3	TGCGCCAGCAGCCAAGATAGGTGGGCGGTGAGCAATCAGCCCCAGCATTTT	CASSQDRWAVSNQPQHF
.	TRBJ2-7	few	TRBV20-1	TGCAGTGCCCTGGAGCAGGTCTACGAGCAGTACTTC	CSALEQVYEQYF
TRBD1	TRBJ1-5	few	TRBV30	TGTGCCTGGGGACAGGGGGCGGATCAGCCCCAGCATTTT	CAWGQGADQPQHF
.	TRBJ1-2	many	TRBV9	TGTGCCAGCAGCGCCTCGAGGCAGGTTAACTATGGCTACACCTTC	CASSASRQVNYGYTF
.	TRBJ1-4	many	TRBV15	TGTGCCACCAGCGGGCACAGGGAGGAAAAACTGTTTTTT	CATSGHREEKLFF
.	TRBJ2-7	many	TRBV7-9	TGTGCCAGCAGTGGGGTCGGCATTTCCTACGAGCAGTACTTC	CASSGVGISYEQYF
TRBD1	TRBJ1-2	many	TRBV19	TGTGCCAGTAGGACAGGACAGGGGCTAATCTATGGCTACACCTTC	CASRTGQGLIYGYTF
.	TRBJ1-1	few	TRBV5-1	TGCGCCAGCAGGTCGGGCCCACGGGACACTGAAGCTTTCTTT	CASRSGPRDTEAFF
TRBD2	TRBJ2-3	once	TRBV19	TGTGCCAGTAGTATAAGATCTAGCGGGAGTCATTCAGATACGCAGTATTTT	CASSIRSSGSHSDTQYF
TRBD1	TRBJ1-1	.	TRBV6-5	TGTGCCAGCAGCCCTCCTATACTGACAGGGGGTTTATCTTCGGAAGCTTTCTTT	CASSPPILTGGLSSEAFF
.	TRBJ2-3	.	TRBV12-3/TRBV12-4	TGTGCCAGCAGTTTCAGGGCAGATACGCAGTATTTT	CASSFRADTQYF
TRBD2	TRBJ2-5	.	TRBV9	TGTGCCAGCAGCGTAGCCCCGGATGTTAGCGGGAGAGAGACCCAGTACTTC	CASSVAPDVSGRETQYF
.	TRBJ1-1	many	TRBV12-3/TRBV12-4	TGTGCCAGCAGTCATTCCGGGAAGGGGGCTTTCTTT	CASSHSGKGAFF
TRBD2	TRBJ2-2	many	TRBV5-1	TGCGCCAGCAGCGAGGCGGGAGCGAACACCGGGGAGCTGTTTTTT	CASSEAGANTGELFF
.	TRBJ1-5	many	TRBV2	TGTGCCAGCGGGCGGGAGGGGAATCAGCCCCAGCATTTT	CASGREGNQPQHF
TRBD1	TRBJ1-5	.	TRBV29-1	TGCAGCTTGGAGGCAGGGGGCATGAATAAGCAGCCCCAGCATTTT	CSLEAGGMNKQPQHF
.	TRBJ1-2	.	TRBV10-2	TGCGCCAGCAGTTCGCCGGACAGCTTCTTTAACTATGGCTACACCTTC	CASSSPDSFFNYGYTF
.	TRBJ1-4	.	TRBV2	TGTGCCAGCAGTTCCCCGGGACTTGGGGACGAAAAACTGTTTTTT	CASSSPGLGDEKLFF
TRBD1	TRBJ1-5	.	TRBV7-2	TGTGCCAGCAGCCATCACTCCGGGACAGGGGCCAATCAGCCCCAGCATTTT	CASSHHSGTGANQPQHF
.	TRBJ1-4	many	TRBV6-5	TGTGCCAGCAGTTACACGCGTACTAATGAAAAACTGTTTTTT	CASSYTRTNEKLFF
TRBD1	TRBJ1-6	few	TRBV7-9	TGTGCCAGCAGCCCCGCCGAGACAGGGAATTCACCCCCCCACTTT	CASSPAETGNSPPHF
.	TRBJ2-7	many	TRBV19	TGTGCCAGTAGTATCGAAGTATACAACTCCTACGAGCAGTACTTC	CASSIEVYNSYEQYF
TRBD2	TRBJ2-5	.	TRBV29-1	TGCAGCGGACTAGCCAAGGCCCCAGAGACCCAGTACTTC	CSGLAKAPETQYF
.	TRBJ1-2	.	TRBV12-3/TRBV12-4	TGTGCCATCGCATCCGGGACATTTGAAAACTATGGCTACACCTTC	CAIASGTFENYGYTF
.	TRBJ1-3	.	TRBV10-3	TGTGCCAGCAGTGAAAGTCCGATTACAAGCTCTGGAAACACCATATATTTT	CASSESPITSSGNTIYF
TRBD1	TRBJ1-2	.	TRBV12-3/TRBV12-4	TGTGCCAGCAGTGAGGACAGGCTCAACTATGGCTACACCTTC	CASSEDRLNYGYTF
.	TRBJ2-7	.	TRBV7-2	TGTGCCAGCAGCCCGAAACAGGGTGACTCCTACGAGCAGTACTTC	CASSPKQGDSYEQYF
TRBD1	TRBJ1-2	.	TRBV6-5	TGTGCCAGCAGGGAACTCGGGACAGGTCTTCAGGGCTATGGCTACACCTTC	CASRELGTGLQGYGYTF
TRBD2	TRBJ2-7	.	TRBV7-9	TGTGCCAGCAGCTCCCAAGGTCGAAATAGCGGGAGTTACGACAAGCAGTACTTC	CASSSQGRNSGSYDKQYF